Listed here are 5 T cell receptor beta chains from one sample, sequenced in a study of T-cell memory formation after mild COVID-19. A single record per CDR3 protein comes from TCRdb applying MiXCR to the 5' RACE reads. The sample records about 150,000 distinct CDR3 sequences, roughly 28% being singletons. Sequenced sample: PBMCs or a T cell subset sorted from them (not recorded which). The receptor source for this set is an adult woman who had mild COVID-19 (a few samples of this study predate the infection). Cell type and time point are not known.

The J gene is TRBJ1-5, the V gene TRBV2; no reliable D call. The V end lost 6 bases, the J end lost 2 bases, and 14 bases lay between the germline ends. The CDR3 is 15 residues long. Germline V lookup: CDR1 SNHLY, CDR2 FYNNEI. In DNA, the CDR3 is TGTGCCAGCAGCCCCGGAGTACATGGCAATCAGCCCCAGCATTTT. Its protein product is CASSPGVHGNQPQHF. Full variable domain (missing parts from reference TRBV2 and TRBJ1-5): EPEVTQTPSHQVTQMGQEVILRCVPISNHLYFYWYRQILGQKVEFLVSFYNNEISEKSEIFDDQFSVERPDGSNFTLKIRSTKLEDSAMYFCASSPGVHGNQPQHFGDGTRLSIL.

The chain links TRBV2 to TRBJ2-7; TRBD1 might be the D (7 bases). The CDR3 runs to 13 residues. Trimming left V 8 bases short and J 3 bases short, with 14 bases between. Germline CDR1 is SNHLY and CDR2 is FYNNEI. CDR3 bases: TGTGCCAGCGGAGGGGACAGCTTCTACGAGCAGTACTTC. Translation: CASGGDSFYEQYF.

As for this clonotype: A read error may account for a junction end that differs from germline. This rearrangement joins TRBV20-1 to TRBJ1-1, with a tentative D call TRBD1 (6 bases). From germline, CDR1 is DFQATT and CDR2 SNEGSKA (reference sequence). The CDR3 contains 15 residues. The DNA for the CDR3 is TGCAGTGCTAGAGGGCCCAGGGGCGTGAAGACTGAAGCTTTCTTT. Its protein product is CSARGPRGVKTEAFF.

The rearrangement uses TRBV9 and TRBJ2-7; TRBD1 agrees at 10 bases. CDR1 SGDLS and CDR2 YYNGEE come from the germline V gene. J gave up 4 bases and V 0 bases, and 7 bases lay outside the gene matches. This CDR3 contains 16 residues. The CDR3 is CASSVDLRQGAYEQYF. The CDR3 nucleotides read TGTGCCAGCAGCGTAGATCTGAGACAGGGGGCTTACGAGCAGTACTTC.

In its sample, this clonotype was seen a few times. This rearrangement joins TRBV7-3 to TRBJ2-5; 7 nucleotides match TRBD2. V shed 5 bases, J shed 4 bases, and the junction held 10 bases outside the gene matches. Germline loops: CDR1 SGHTA, CDR2 FQGTGA. This CDR3 has 15 amino acids. CDR3 loop: CASSPGEGRIETQYF. CDR3 DNA sequence: TGTGCCAGCAGCCCCGGGGAGGGGAGGATAGAGACCCAGTACTTC.